The clone carrying this T cell receptor beta chain was seen a single time. These data come from a study of blood T cell repertoires in COVID-19. The method was immunoSEQ multiplex PCR; TCRdb's version includes in-frame clones alone and lacks a portion of them. Found here are more than 150,000 clones, roughly 90% of them singletons; the top ten hold roughly 0.56%. The germline CDR1 and CDR2 sequences are SGHTA and FQGTGA. The CDR3 spans 18 residues. V lost 5 bases, J lost 2 bases, and 21 bases lay in between. The material sequenced was peripheral blood. The clonotype originates from a man aged 50 to 59 with acute or convalescent COVID-19. V gene TRBV7-3 combines with J gene TRBJ2-2; TRBD2 might be the D (5 bases). In DNA, the CDR3 is TGTGCCAGCAGCCCCTCGCCCATGAGGGCGGTAAACACCGGGGAGCTGTTTTTT. This sequence encodes CASSPSPMRAVNTGELFF.